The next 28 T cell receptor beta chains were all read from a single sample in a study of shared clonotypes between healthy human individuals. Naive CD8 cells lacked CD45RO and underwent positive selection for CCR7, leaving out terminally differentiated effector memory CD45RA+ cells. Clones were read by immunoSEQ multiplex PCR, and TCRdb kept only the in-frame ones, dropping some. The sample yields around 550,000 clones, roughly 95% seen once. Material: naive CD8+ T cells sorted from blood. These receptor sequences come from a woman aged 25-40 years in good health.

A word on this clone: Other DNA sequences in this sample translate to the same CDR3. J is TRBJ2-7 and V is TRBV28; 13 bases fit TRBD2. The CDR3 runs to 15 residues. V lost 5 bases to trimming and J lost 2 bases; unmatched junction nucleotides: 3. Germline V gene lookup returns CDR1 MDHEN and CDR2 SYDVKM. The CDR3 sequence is CASSPLAGGPYEQYF. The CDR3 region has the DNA TGTGCCAGCAGTCCACTAGCGGGAGGGCCCTACGAGCAGTACTTC.

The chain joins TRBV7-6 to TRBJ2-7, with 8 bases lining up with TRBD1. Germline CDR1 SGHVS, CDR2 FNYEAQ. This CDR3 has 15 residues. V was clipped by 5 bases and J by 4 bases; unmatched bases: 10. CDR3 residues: CASSEGMQGAYEQYF. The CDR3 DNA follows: TGTGCCAGCAGCGAAGGGATGCAGGGGGCTTACGAGCAGTACTTC.

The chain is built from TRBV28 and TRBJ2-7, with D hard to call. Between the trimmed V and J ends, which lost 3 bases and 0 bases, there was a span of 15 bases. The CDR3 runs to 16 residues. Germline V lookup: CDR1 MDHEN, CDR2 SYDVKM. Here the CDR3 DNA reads TGTGCCAGCAGTTTTCCGACAATAGCAAGCTCCTACGAGCAGTACTTC. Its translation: CASSFPTIASSYEQYF.

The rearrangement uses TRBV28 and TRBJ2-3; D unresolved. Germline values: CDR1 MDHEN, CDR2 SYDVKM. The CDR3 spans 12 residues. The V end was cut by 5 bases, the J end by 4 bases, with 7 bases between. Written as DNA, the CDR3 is TGTGCCAGCAGTCATGGGCCAGATACGCAGTATTTT. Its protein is CASSHGPDTQYF.

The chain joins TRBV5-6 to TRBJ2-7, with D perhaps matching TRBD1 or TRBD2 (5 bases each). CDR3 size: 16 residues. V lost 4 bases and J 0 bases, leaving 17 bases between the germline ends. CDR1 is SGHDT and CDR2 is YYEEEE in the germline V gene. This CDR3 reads CASSTARGGDSYEQYF. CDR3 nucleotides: TGTGCCAGCAGCACAGCGAGGGGCGGAGACTCCTACGAGCAGTACTTC.

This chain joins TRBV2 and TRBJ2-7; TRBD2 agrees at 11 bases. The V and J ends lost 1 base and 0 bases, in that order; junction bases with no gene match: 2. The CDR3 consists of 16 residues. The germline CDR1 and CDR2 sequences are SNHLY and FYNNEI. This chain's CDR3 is CASSEEGLAASYEQYF. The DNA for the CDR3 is TGTGCCAGCAGTGAAGAGGGACTAGCGGCCTCCTACGAGCAGTACTTC.

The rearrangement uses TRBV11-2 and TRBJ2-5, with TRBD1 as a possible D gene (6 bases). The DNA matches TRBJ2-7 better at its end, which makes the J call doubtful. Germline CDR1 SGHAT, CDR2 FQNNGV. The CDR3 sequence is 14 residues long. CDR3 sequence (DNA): TGTGCCAGCAGCTTAGAGGTGGGGGCATACGAGCAGTACTTC. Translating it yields CASSLEVGAYEQYF.

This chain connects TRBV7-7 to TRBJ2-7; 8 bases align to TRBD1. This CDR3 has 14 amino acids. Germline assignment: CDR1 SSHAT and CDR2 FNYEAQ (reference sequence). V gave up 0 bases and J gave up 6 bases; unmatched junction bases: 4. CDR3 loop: CASSLARTGTEQYF. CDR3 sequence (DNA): TGTGCCAGCAGCTTAGCCAGGACAGGGACCGAGCAGTACTTC.

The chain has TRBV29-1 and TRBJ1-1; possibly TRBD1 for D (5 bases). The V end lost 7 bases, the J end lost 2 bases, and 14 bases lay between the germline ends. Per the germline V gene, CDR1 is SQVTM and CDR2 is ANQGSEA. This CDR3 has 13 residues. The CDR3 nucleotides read TGCAGCGCTCCCGCGACAGCTAACACTGAAGCTTTCTTT. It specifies CSAPATANTEAFF. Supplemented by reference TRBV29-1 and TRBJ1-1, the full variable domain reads SAVISQKPSRDICQRGTSLTIQCQVDSQVTMMFWYRQQPGQSLTLIATANQGSEATYESGFVIDKFPISRPNLTFSTLTVSNMSPEDSSIYLCSAPATANTEAFFGQGTRLTVV.

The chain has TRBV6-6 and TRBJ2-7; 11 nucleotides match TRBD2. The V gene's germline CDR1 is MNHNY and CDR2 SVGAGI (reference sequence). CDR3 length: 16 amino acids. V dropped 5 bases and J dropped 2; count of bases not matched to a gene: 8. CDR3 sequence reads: CASSTLLAGETYEQYF. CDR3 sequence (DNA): TGTGCCAGCAGTACCTTACTAGCGGGAGAGACCTACGAGCAGTACTTC.

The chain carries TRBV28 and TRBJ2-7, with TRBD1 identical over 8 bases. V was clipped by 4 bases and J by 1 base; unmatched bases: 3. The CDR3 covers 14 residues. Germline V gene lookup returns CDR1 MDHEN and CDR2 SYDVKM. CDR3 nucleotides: TGTGCCAGCAGTTCGGGACAGGAGTCCTACGAGCAGTACTTC. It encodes CASSSGQESYEQYF.

The CDR3 region has the DNA TGTGCCAGCAGCCCCGGGGCAAGCTACACCTTC. Residues: CASSPGASYTF. This sequence joins TRBV5-8 and TRBJ1-2, with D possibly TRBD1 on 5 matching bases. The CDR3 runs to 11 residues. The V and J ends lost 4 bases and 9 bases respectively, with 10 bases between them. The V gene's germline CDR1 is SGHTS and CDR2 YDEGEE.

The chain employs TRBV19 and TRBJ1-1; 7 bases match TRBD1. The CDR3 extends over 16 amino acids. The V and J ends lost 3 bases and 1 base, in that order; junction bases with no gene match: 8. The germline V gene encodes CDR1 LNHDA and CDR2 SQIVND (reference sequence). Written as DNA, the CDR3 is TGTGCCAGTAGTATCGGGGCAGGGGGGACGAACACTGAAGCTTTCTTT. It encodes CASSIGAGGTNTEAFF.

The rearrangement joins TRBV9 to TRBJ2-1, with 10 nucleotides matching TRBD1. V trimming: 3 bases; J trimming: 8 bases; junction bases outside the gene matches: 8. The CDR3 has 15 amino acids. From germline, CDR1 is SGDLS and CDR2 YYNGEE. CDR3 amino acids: CASSEVGQGLDEQFF. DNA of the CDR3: TGTGCCAGCAGCGAGGTGGGACAGGGGTTGGATGAGCAGTTCTTC.

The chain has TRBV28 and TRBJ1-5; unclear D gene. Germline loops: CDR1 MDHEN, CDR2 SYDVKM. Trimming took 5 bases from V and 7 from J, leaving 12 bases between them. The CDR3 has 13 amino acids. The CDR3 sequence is CASSTRGVQPQHF. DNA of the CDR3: TGTGCCAGCAGTACTCGTGGGGTACAGCCCCAGCATTTT.

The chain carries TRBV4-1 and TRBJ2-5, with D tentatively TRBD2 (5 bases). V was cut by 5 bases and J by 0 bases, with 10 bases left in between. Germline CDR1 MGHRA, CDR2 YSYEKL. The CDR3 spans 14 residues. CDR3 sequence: CASSAGIYQETQYF. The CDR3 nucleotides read TGCGCCAGCAGCGCCGGGATATACCAAGAGACCCAGTACTTC.

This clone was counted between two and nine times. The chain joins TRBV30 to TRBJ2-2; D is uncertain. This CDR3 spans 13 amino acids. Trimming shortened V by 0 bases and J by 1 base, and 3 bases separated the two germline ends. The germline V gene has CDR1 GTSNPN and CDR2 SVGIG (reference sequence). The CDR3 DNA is TGTGCCTGGAGTGTAGAGAACACCGGGGAGCTGTTTTTT. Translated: CAWSVENTGELFF.

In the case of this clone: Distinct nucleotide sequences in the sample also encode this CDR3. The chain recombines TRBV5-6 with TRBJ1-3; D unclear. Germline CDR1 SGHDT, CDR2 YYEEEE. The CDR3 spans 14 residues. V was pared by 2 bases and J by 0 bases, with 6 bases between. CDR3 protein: CASSLGSSGNTIYF. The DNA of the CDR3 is TGTGCCAGCAGCTTAGGGAGCTCTGGAAACACCATATATTTT.

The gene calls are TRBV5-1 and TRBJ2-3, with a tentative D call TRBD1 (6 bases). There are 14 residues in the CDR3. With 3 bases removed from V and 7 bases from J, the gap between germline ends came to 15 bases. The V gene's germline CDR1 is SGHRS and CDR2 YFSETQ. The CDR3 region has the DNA TGCGCCAGCAGCTGGGGCAGGGGAATGAATACGCAGTATTTT. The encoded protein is CASSWGRGMNTQYF.

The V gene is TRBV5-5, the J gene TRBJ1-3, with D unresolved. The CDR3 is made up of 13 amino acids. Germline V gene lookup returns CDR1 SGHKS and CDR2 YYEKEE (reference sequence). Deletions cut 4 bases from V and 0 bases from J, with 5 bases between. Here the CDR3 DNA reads TGTGCCAGCAGCGATTACTCTGGAAACACCATATATTTT. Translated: CASSDYSGNTIYF.

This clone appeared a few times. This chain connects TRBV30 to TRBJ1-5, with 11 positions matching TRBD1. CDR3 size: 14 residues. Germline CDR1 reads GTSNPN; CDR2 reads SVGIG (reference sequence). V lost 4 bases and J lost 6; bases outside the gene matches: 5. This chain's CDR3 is CAWKGTGGCQPQHF. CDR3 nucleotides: TGTGCCTGGAAAGGGACAGGGGGTTGTCAGCCCCAGCATTTT.

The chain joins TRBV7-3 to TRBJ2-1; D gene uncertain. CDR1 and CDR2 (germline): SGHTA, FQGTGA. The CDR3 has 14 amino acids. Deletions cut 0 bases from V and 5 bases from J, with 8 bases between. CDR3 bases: TGTGCCAGCAGCTTAACTGGTCACCACAATGAGCAGTTCTTC. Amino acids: CASSLTGHHNEQFF.

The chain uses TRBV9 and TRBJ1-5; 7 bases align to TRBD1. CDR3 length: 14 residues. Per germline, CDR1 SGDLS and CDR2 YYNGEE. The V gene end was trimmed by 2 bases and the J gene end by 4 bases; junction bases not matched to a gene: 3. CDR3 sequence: CASSVTGSNQPQHF. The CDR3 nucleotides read TGTGCCAGCAGCGTGACAGGGTCGAATCAGCCCCAGCATTTT.

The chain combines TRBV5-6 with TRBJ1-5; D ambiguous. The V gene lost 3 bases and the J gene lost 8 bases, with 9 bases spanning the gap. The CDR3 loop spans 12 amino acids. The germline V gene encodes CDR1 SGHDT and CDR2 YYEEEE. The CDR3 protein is CASSSHGEPQHF. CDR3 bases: TGTGCCAGCAGCTCTCATGGGGAGCCCCAGCATTTT.

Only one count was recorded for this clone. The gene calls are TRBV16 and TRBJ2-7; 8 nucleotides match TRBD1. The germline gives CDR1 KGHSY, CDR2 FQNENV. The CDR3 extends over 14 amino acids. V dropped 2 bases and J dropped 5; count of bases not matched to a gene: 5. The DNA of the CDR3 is TGTGCCAGCAGCCAAGGACAGGGCATCGACGAGCAGTACTTC. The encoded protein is CASSQGQGIDEQYF.

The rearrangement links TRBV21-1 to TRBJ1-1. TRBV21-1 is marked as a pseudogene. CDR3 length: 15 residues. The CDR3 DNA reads TGTGCCAGCAGCAAAGATGGGGTGGAAGTAGGTGAAGCTTTCTTT. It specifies CASSKDGVEVGEAFF.

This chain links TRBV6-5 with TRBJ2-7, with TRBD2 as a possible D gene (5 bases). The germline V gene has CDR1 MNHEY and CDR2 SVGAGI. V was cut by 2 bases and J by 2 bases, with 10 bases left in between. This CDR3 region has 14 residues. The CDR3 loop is CASSYGEGTYEQYF. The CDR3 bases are TGTGCCAGCAGTTACGGCGAGGGAACCTACGAGCAGTACTTC.

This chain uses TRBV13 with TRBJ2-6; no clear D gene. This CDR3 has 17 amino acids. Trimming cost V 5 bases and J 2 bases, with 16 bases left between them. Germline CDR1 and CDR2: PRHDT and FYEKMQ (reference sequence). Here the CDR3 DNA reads TGTGCCAGCAGCGACGACTCCGGGCTGGCTGGGGCCAACGTCCTGACTTTC. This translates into CASSDDSGLAGANVLTF.